Described below is a single T cell receptor (beta chain) sequence and its context. Antigen specificity is unknown. CDR3 length equals 14 residues. J lost 5 bases, V lost 5 bases, and 8 bases had no gene match. Per the original data handling: The study took CDR3 differences across clinicopathological groups and made a distant-metastasis classifier for papillary thyroid cancer from them. TCRdb reassembled clones from the PCR reads with MiXCR. The V and J calls reflect TCRdb's pipeline rather than the authors' work. The sample has about 14,000 clones; roughly 33% are singletons. Ahead of thyroid surgery, no patient had received treatment of any kind. This sample stems from a study of metastatic and nonmetastatic thyroid tumors. Study-wide context: Repertoire comparison spanned blood and tumor or nodule tissue of malignant and benign thyroid patients.

Findings and limits, study-wide: TCR beta diversity was reportedly significantly higher in malignant thyroid tumors than benign nodules, in blood and tumor.

The rearrangement joins TRBV12-3 or TRBV12-4 to TRBJ1-2, with 7 bases identical to TRBD1. The receptor was isolated from a female donor with papillary thyroid cancer or a benign thyroid nodule (not recorded which). Some clones in this sample may be carry-over from other donors' samples. The sequenced material came from tumor tissue. The CDR3 here is CASSERAGGYGYTF. The DNA for the CDR3 is TGTGCCAGCAGTGAACGGGCAGGGGGTTATGGCTACACCTTC.